These 21 T cell receptor beta chains were sequenced from one sample in a study of graft-versus-host responses after intestinal transplantation. Clones were sequenced by immunoSEQ multiplex PCR, and TCRdb holds only the in-frame ones, with some missing. This table has about 16,000 clones, around 83% appearing once. Lamina propria and intraepithelial lymphocytes were released by processing graft tissue. The specimen was ileum tissue, collected 584 days after intestinal transplantation. These receptor sequences come from a human patient who received an intestinal transplant, so some T cells may come from the graft donor.

The chain couples TRBV5-6 to TRBJ2-5; 8 nucleotides line up with TRBD1. Per germline, CDR1 SGHDT and CDR2 YYEEEE. The V gene end was trimmed by 4 bases and the J gene end by 5 bases; junction bases not matched to a gene: 10. The CDR3 loop spans 15 amino acids. The CDR3 loop is CASSRRRTGSETQYF. CDR3 nucleotide sequence: TGTGCCAGCAGCCGGCGGCGGACAGGGAGCGAGACCCAGTACTTC.

The chain recombines TRBV5-1 with TRBJ2-1; 7 bases agree with TRBD1. Germline lookup yields CDR1 SGHRS and CDR2 YFSETQ. The V segment lost 4 bases and the J segment 7 bases; nucleotides outside the gene matches: 14. This CDR3 is 16 amino acids long. The CDR3 reads CASSAGTEEFGNEQFF. The CDR3 DNA follows: TGCGCCAGCAGCGCCGGGACAGAAGAATTTGGGAATGAGCAGTTCTTC.

Worth noting for this clone: A read error may produce the germline difference seen at one junction end. The J gene is TRBJ1-6, the V gene TRBV6-5; TRBD1 might be the D (5 bases). CDR3 length equals 13 residues. Germline V gene sequence: CDR1 MNHEY, CDR2 SVGAGI. The CDR3 nucleotides read TGTGCCAGCTCCGTGTGGGACGGAGGTTTGCTAACTTTT. As protein: CASSVWDGGLLTF.

The chain combines TRBV5-1 with TRBJ1-2; the D is unclear. Germline V gene data show CDR1 as SGHRS and CDR2 as YFSETQ. V lost 4 bases, J lost 3 bases, and 16 bases lay in between. This CDR3 contains 15 residues. CDR3 sequence (DNA): TGCGCCAGCAGCCTTGGACTCACGGAGGACTATGGCTACACCTTC. Residues: CASSLGLTEDYGYTF.

V gene TRBV5-6 combines with J gene TRBJ2-1; 9 nucleotides agree with TRBD2. Germline values: CDR1 SGHDT, CDR2 YYEEEE. The CDR3 consists of 18 residues. Trimming at V came to 0 bases and at J to 4 bases, leaving 11 bases not matched to a gene. The chain's CDR3 is CASSLGIGGTSRYNEQFF. The CDR3 bases are TGTGCCAGCAGCTTGGGCATTGGCGGGACTAGCAGATACAATGAGCAGTTCTTC.

The chain carries TRBV11-2 and TRBJ2-7; 9 bases match TRBD2. The junction had 1 base not matched to a gene; V was cut back by 1 base and J by 0 bases. Looked up from germline, CDR1 is SGHAT and CDR2 is FQNNGV. The CDR3 runs 15 residues. CDR3 bases: TGTGCCAGCAGCTTAGGGGGACTAGCCTCCTACGAGCAGTACTTC. It encodes CASSLGGLASYEQYF.

CDR3 coding DNA: TGTGCCAGCAGCCAATCCCCAGGGAGGAACACCATATATTTT. This sequence encodes CASSQSPGRNTIYF. The chain combines TRBV14 with TRBJ1-3, with D possibly being TRBD1 (5 bases). The CDR3 is made up of 14 amino acids. With 2 bases removed from V and 7 bases from J, the gap between germline ends came to 12 bases. CDR1 and CDR2 (germline): SGHDN, FVKESK.

V gene TRBV20-1 combines with J gene TRBJ2-1; D unresolved. CDR1 and CDR2 (germline): DFQATT, SNEGSKA (reference sequence). Trimming removed 1 base from V and 9 bases from J, with 7 bases in between. The length of the CDR3 is 11 residues. The chain's CDR3 is CSARALSEQFF. The CDR3 nucleotides are TGCAGTGCTAGAGCTCTGAGTGAGCAGTTCTTC.

CDR3 region: CASSFKGAPDTQYF. The CDR3 DNA reads as TGCGCCAGCAGCTTTAAGGGGGCCCCAGATACGCAGTATTTT. The chain links TRBV5-1 to TRBJ2-3; 7 bases fit TRBD1. Trimming at V came to 2 bases and at J to 4 bases, leaving 4 bases not matched to a gene. The CDR3 consists of 14 residues. CDR1 and CDR2 (germline): SGHRS, YFSETQ. The full variable domain, in which reference TRBV5-1 and TRBJ2-3 provide the parts outside the CDR3, is KAGVTQTPRYLIKTRGQQVTLSCSPISGHRSVSWYQQTPGQGLQFLFEYFSETQRNKGNFPGRFSGRQFSNSRSEMNVSTLELGDSALYLCASSFKGAPDTQYFGPGTRLTVL.

The chain recombines TRBV27 with TRBJ2-1; 11 positions match TRBD2. CDR3 length: 14 amino acids. The germline CDR1 and CDR2 sequences are MNHEY and SMNVEV (reference sequence). Trimming at V came to 6 bases and at J to 7 bases, leaving 5 bases not matched to a gene. The CDR3 DNA sequence: TGTGCCAGCAGGCTAGCGGGGGGAAAGAATGAGCAGTTCTTC. Protein product: CASRLAGGKNEQFF.

The chain employs TRBV16 and TRBJ1-1; TRBD1 is a possible D gene (6 bases). V was trimmed by 5 bases and J by 4 bases, leaving 17 bases between them. This CDR3 is built from 15 residues. Germline V gene sequence: CDR1 KGHSY, CDR2 FQNENV. In DNA, the CDR3 is TGTGCCAGCAGCATTTATCCGGGGGCAGGCACTGAAGCTTTCTTT. It specifies CASSIYPGAGTEAFF.

The V gene is TRBV11-2, the J gene TRBJ2-1; D unresolved. The V gene lost 3 bases and the J gene lost 6 bases, with 6 bases spanning the gap. Germline V gene sequence: CDR1 SGHAT, CDR2 FQNNGV. The CDR3 is 12 amino acids. The CDR3 nucleotides are TGTGCCAGCAGCTTCCTAGGCAATGAGCAGTTCTTC. Protein sequence: CASSFLGNEQFF.

The chain carries TRBV5-1 and TRBJ2-5; 8 nucleotides align to TRBD1. The CDR3 sequence is 14 residues long. With 4 bases clipped from V and 5 bases from J, the junction kept 7 bases outside the gene matches. Germline CDR1 is SGHRS and CDR2 is YFSETQ. The DNA of the CDR3 is TGCGCCAGCAGCACCCGGACAGGGCTGGAGACCCAGTACTTC. Its protein product is CASSTRTGLETQYF.

This clone showed up just a few times. This chain joins TRBV6-5 and TRBJ2-5; 8 bases are a match to TRBD2. The CDR3 extends over 12 amino acids. V lost 6 bases and J lost 13; bases outside the gene matches: 10. Germline V lookup: CDR1 MNHEY, CDR2 SVGAGI. CDR3 amino acids: CASSPQRGRRYF. The CDR3 nucleotides read TGTGCCAGCAGCCCCCAGCGGGGGCGTCGGTACTTC.

V usage is TRBV30 and J usage is TRBJ2-5; 9 positions match TRBD1. The better agreement between TRBJ2-7 and the DNA end casts doubt on the J call. CDR1 is GTSNPN and CDR2 is SVGIG in the germline V gene (reference sequence). The CDR3 spans 14 residues. The CDR3 DNA follows: TGTGCCTGGAGTACCGGGACAGGGCCCTACGAGCAGTACTTC. Translation gives CAWSTGTGPYEQYF.

J is TRBJ2-7 and V is TRBV18; TRBD1 matches 8 bases. Trimming at V came to 1 base and at J to 0 bases, leaving 11 bases not matched to a gene. Germline V gene lookup returns CDR1 KGHSH and CDR2 LQKENI. The CDR3 length is 18 residues. The CDR3 DNA reads as TGTGCCAGCTCACCACTCGAGGGATGGACAGGGAGCTCCTACGAGCAGTACTTC. Its protein product is CASSPLEGWTGSSYEQYF. The whole variable domain, remainder taken from reference TRBV18 and TRBJ2-7, is NAGVMQNPRHLVRRRGQEARLRCSPMKGHSHVYWYRQLPEEGLKFMVYLQKENIIDESGMPKERFSAEFPKEGPSILRIQQVVRGDSAAYFCASSPLEGWTGSSYEQYFGPGTRLTVT.

The rearrangement uses TRBV7-2 and TRBJ1-4; D may be TRBD1 (5 bases). The CDR3 runs 14 residues. CDR1 and CDR2 from the germline V gene are SGHTA and FQGNSA. V shed 5 bases and J shed 13 bases, with 20 bases lying between them. The CDR3 loop reads CASSPGTPKRLLFF. The CDR3 DNA is TGTGCCAGCAGCCCCGGGACCCCCAAACGACTACTGTTTTTT.

The gene calls are TRBV5-8 and TRBJ1-4; 8 bases map to TRBD1. V was pared by 4 bases and J by 8 bases, with 7 bases of the junction left unmatched. CDR1 and CDR2 from the germline V gene are SGHTS and YDEGEE. CDR3 length: 14 residues. The CDR3 here is CASSALGTGEKLFF. CDR3 nucleotide sequence: TGTGCCAGCAGCGCCCTCGGGACAGGAGAAAAACTGTTTTTT.

The V gene is TRBV6-6, the J gene TRBJ1-4; D gene ambiguous. This CDR3 is 14 amino acids long. Germline CDR1 MNHNY, CDR2 SVGAGI (reference sequence). V shed 8 bases and J shed 0 bases, with 10 bases lying between them. CDR3 sequence: CASGRGATNEKLFF. The DNA of the CDR3 is TGTGCCAGCGGACGAGGTGCAACTAATGAAAAACTGTTTTTT.

This clone was observed once. This chain links TRBV29-1 with TRBJ2-3; D possibly corresponds to TRBD1 (5 bases). Between the trimmed V and J ends, which lost 7 bases and 9 bases, there was a span of 11 bases. CDR3 length: 10 amino acids. Germline V gene data show CDR1 as SQVTM and CDR2 as ANQGSEA. The CDR3 nucleotides read TGCAGCGGTAGGGGCCTAACGCAGTATTTT. It specifies CSGRGLTQYF.

The chain joins TRBV9 to TRBJ2-7; 11 bases align to TRBD2. This CDR3 has 15 amino acids. V shed 3 bases, J shed 2 bases, and the junction held 4 bases outside the gene matches. Germline assignment: CDR1 SGDLS and CDR2 YYNGEE. The CDR3 sequence: CASSATSGAPYEQYF. The CDR3 region has the DNA TGTGCCAGCAGCGCGACTAGCGGGGCTCCCTACGAGCAGTACTTC.